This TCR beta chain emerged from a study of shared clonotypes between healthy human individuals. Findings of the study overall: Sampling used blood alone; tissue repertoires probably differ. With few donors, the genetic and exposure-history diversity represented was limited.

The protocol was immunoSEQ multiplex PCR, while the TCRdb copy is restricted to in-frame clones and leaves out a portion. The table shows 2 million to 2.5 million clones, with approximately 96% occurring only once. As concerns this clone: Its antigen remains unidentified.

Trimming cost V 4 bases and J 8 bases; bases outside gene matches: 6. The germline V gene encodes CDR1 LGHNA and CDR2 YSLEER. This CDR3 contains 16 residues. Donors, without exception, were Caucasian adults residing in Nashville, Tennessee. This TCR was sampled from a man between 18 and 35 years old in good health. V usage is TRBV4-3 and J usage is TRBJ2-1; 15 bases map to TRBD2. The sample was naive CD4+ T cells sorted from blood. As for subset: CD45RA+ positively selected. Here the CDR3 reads CASSPGLAGGYHEQFF. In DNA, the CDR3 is TGCGCCAGCAGCCCGGGACTAGCGGGAGGATATCATGAGCAGTTCTTC.